This entry is about one T cell receptor beta chain. Its target is unknown. Given the absence of the conserved phenylalanine or tryptophan at the CDR3 end, a read error is likely. These data come from a study of T cells in Graves' hyperthyroidism and ophthalmopathy. Whole-study context: Pretreatment peripheral blood was obtained at initial diagnosis. Regarding the study as a whole: The model anticipated ophthalmopathy a median approximately 6.5 months pre-onset.

V lost 0 bases and J lost 0, with 9 bases in between. This CDR3 is 16 amino acids long. Germline V gene data show CDR1 as LNHNV and CDR2 as YYDKDF (reference sequence). Amplification targeted TCR beta CDR3 regions from RNA transcripts. HTBI primers were the set used in a first-round RT-PCR of the TCR CDR3. TCRdb re-analysed the multiplex PCR reads in MiXCR, keeping a single row per CDR3 protein. The table has 400,000 to 550,000 distinct CDR3 sequences, around a quarter seen once. The TCR comes from a woman in her 30s with Graves' ophthalmopathy. The chain links TRBV15 to TRBJ1-5; maybe TRBD1 (6 bases). Sequenced: blood. DNA of the CDR3: TGTGCCACCAGCAGAGATTTAGGGGGTAGCAATCAGCCCCAGCATTTG. Translation gives CATSRDLGGSNQPQHL.